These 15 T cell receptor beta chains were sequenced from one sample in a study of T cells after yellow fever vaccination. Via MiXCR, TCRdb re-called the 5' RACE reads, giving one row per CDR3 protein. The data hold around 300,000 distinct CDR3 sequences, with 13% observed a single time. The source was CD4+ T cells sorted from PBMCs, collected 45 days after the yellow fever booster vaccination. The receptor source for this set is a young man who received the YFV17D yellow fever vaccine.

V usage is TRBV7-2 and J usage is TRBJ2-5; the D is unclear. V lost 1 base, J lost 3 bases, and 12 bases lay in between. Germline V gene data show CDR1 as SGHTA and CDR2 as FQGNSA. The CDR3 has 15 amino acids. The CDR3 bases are TGTGCCAGCAGCTTAGGTCTTTACAGTGAAGAGACCCAGTACTTC. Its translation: CASSLGLYSEETQYF.

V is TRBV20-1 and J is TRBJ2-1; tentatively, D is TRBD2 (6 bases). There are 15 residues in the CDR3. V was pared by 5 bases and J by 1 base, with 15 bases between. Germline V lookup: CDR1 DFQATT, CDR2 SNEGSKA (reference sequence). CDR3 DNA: TGCAGTGCTCAAACAGGCGCGGGATCCTACAATGAGCAGTTCTTC. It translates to CSAQTGAGSYNEQFF.

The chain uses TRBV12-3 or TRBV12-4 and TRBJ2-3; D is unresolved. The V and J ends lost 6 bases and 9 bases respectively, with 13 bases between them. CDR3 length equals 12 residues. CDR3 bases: TGTGCCAGCAGCCGCGAAGGCGGCACGCAGTATTTT. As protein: CASSREGGTQYF.

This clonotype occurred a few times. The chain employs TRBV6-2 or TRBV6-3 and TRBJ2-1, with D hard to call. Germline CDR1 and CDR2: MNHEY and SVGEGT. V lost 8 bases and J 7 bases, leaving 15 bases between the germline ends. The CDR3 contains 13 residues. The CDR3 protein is CASFTALSNEQFF. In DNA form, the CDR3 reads TGTGCCAGCTTCACGGCCCTATCAAATGAGCAGTTCTTC.

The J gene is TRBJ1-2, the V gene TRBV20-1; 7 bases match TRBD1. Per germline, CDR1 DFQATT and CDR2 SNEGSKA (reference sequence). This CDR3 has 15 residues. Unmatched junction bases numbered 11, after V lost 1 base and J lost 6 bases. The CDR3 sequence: CSARGGQVGRNGYTF. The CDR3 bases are TGCAGTGCTAGAGGTGGACAGGTCGGCCGAAATGGCTACACCTTC.

This chain's CDR3 is CASSQSGRTDTQYF. CDR3 DNA: TGCGCCAGCAGTCAAAGCGGACGCACAGATACGCAGTATTTT. The chain recombines TRBV10-2 with TRBJ2-3, with D possibly matching TRBD2 (5 bases). The CDR3 length is 14 residues. CDR1 is WSHSY and CDR2 is SAAADI in the germline V gene. V lost 5 bases to trimming and J lost 1 base, with 10 bases between them.

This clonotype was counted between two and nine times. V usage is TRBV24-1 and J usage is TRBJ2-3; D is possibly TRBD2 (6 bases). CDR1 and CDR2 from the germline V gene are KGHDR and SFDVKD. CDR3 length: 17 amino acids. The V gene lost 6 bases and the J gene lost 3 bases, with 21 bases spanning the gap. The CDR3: CATSQTTPGSRTDTQYF. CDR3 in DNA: TGTGCCACCAGTCAGACCACCCCCGGGAGTCGGACAGATACGCAGTATTTT.

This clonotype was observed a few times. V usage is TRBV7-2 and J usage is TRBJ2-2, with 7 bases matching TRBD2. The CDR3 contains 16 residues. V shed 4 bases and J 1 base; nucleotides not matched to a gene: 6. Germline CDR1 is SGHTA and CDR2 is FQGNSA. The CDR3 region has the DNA TGTGCCAGCAGCTCACCAGCGGGAATGAACACCGGGGAGCTGTTTTTT. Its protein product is CASSSPAGMNTGELFF.

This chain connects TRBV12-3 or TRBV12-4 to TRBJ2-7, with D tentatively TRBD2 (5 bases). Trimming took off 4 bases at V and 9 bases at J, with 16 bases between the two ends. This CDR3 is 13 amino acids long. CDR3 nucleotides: TGTGCCAGCAGTTCGGACGGACTCTCTCGGCAGTACTTC. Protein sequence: CASSSDGLSRQYF.

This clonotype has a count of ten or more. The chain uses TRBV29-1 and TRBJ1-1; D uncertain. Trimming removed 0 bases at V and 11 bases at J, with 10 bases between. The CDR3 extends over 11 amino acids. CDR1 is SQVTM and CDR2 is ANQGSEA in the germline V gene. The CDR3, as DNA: TGCAGCGTTGAAGATCCGGCAAATGCTTTCTTT. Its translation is CSVEDPANAFF.

The CDR3 DNA is TGCGCCAGCAGCCCCGAGGAGAGGAGGGATTCACCCCTCCACTTT. This codes for CASSPEERRDSPLHF. The rearrangement uses TRBV4-3 and TRBJ1-6; D is unresolved. V shed 4 bases and J shed 8 bases, with 15 bases lying between them. Germline CDR1 LGHNA, CDR2 YSLEER. CDR3 length: 15 residues.

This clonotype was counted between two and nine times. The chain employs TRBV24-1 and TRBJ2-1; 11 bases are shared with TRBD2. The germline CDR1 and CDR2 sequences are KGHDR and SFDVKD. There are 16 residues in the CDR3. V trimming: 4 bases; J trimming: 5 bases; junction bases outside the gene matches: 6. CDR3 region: CATSDSGTSGNNEQFF. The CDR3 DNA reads TGTGCCACCAGTGACTCCGGGACTAGCGGTAACAATGAGCAGTTCTTC.

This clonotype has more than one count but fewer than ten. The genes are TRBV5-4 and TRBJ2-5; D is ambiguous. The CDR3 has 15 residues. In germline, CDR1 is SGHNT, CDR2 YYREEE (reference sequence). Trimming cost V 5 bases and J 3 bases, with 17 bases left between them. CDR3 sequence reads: CASSAGDYQKETQYF. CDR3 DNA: TGTGCCAGCAGTGCCGGAGATTATCAAAAAGAGACCCAGTACTTC.

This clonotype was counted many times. For the CDR3, the DNA is TGTGCCAGTAGTCTACTGGGGGGACAGGGAGGCAATGAGCAGTTCTTC. Amino acid sequence: CASSLLGGQGGNEQFF. V usage is TRBV19 and J usage is TRBJ2-1, with 9 bases fitting TRBD1. CDR1 and CDR2 from the germline V gene are LNHDA and SQIVND (reference sequence). V shed 5 bases, J shed 6 bases, and the junction held 11 bases outside the gene matches. The CDR3 length is 16 residues.

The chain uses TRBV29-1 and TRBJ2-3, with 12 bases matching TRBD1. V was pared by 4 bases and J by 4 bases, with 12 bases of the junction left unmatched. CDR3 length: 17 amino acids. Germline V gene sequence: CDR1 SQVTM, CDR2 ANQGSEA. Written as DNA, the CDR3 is TGCAGCGTTGTCTTGGGACAGGGGGCCCGGTTGGCAGATACGCAGTATTTT. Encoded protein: CSVVLGQGARLADTQYF.